This TCR beta chain was sequenced in a study of blood T cell repertoires in COVID-19. The repertoire was sequenced with immunoSEQ multiplex PCR; TCRdb's copy has only in-frame clones and lacks some. The table lists some 150,000 clones, around four fifths of them singletons. CDR3 size: 16 residues. The germline V and J ends were trimmed by 3 bases and 1 base, with 12 bases remaining between them. CDR1 is KGHDR and CDR2 is SFDVKD in the germline V gene. The chain employs TRBV24-1 and TRBJ1-3, with a weak D call TRBD1 (5 bases). Specimen: peripheral blood. This TCR derives from a human donor in a cohort sampled during active COVID-19. Here the CDR3 reads CATSDPGGGSGNTIYF. CDR3 nucleotides: TGTGCCACCAGTGATCCTGGGGGGGGGTCTGGAAACACCATATATTTT.